A selection of T cell receptor beta chains follows, all from one sample in a study of cytomegalovirus exposure and HLA in healthy donors. Repertoires were generated with immunoSEQ multiplex PCR, while TCRdb's copy carries only in-frame clones and drops some. The sample includes approximately 86,000 clones, 85% of them seen just once. Source material: PBMCs. The source is a middle-aged man in good health and CMV-seropositive. The CDR3 runs from the conserved cysteine through the conserved F or W. The D gene is left open where the match is weak. Size tells how often a clone was seen (once, few, many) or the class of an expanded clone, and some rows leave it out.

>TRBV4-2|15|TRBJ2-1|NA|NA
CASSQGAADNNEQFF
>TRBV5-1|17|TRBJ1-5|NA|NA
CASSLLPGVYSNQPQHF
>TRBV5-1|15|TRBJ1-2|TRBD1|NA
CASSLVTGNGHGYTF
>TRBV4-1|15|TRBJ2-3|TRBD2|NA
CASSQTGLRTDTQYF
>TRBV2|13|TRBJ1-2|NA|NA
CASSERGNYGYTF
>TRBV18|14|TRBJ1-4|NA|once
CASSPERLNEKLFF
>TRBV4-2|16|TRBJ2-5|TRBD1|NA
CASSQEGRSGGETQYF
>TRBV25-1|12|TRBJ1-6|NA|NA
CASRQINSPLHF
>TRBV7-2|15|TRBJ2-3|NA|NA
CASSLAGPSTDTQYF
>TRBV5-1|15|TRBJ1-6|TRBD1|NA
CASSLGRGMNSPLHF
>TRBV7-9|15|TRBJ1-6|TRBD1|NA
CASSTQGARDSPLHF
>TRBV11-2|14|TRBJ2-7|NA|NA
CASSPTAGHYEQYF
>TRBV6-5|14|TRBJ2-1|TRBD1|NA
CASTKGQGRNEQFF
>TRBV2|14|TRBJ1-6|NA|NA
CASGGRGHNSPLHF
>TRBV19|16|TRBJ2-3|TRBD2|NA
CASSSLAGAPTDTQYF
>TRBV19|13|TRBJ1-1|NA|once
CASSSDGGTEAFF
>TRBV28|14|TRBJ2-7|NA|NA
CASIPVLGNDEQYF
>TRBV5-1|16|TRBJ2-1|TRBD2|NA
CASSTIAGGFYNEQFF